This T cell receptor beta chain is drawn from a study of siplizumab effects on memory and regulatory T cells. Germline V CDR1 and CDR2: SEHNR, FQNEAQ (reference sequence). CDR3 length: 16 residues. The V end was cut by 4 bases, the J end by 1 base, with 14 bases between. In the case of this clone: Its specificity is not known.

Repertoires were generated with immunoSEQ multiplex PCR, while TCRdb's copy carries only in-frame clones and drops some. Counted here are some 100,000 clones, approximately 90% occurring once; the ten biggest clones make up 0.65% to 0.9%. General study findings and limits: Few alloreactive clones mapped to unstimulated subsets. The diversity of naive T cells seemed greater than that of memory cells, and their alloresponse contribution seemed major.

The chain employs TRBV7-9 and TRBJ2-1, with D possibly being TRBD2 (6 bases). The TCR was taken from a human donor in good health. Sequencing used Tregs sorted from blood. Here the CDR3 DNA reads TGTGCCAGCAGCTCTTCCGGGAGAGGATCCTACAATGAGCAGTTCTTC. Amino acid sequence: CASSSSGRGSYNEQFF.